This TCR beta chain was recovered during a study of CD8 T cells in ankylosing spondylitis. V gave up 5 bases and J gave up 6 bases, with 7 bases separating them. Looked up from germline, CDR1 is SQVTM and CDR2 is ANQGSEA. The CDR3 is 11 residues long. This clonotype was seen a few times. Antigen specificity is unknown. TCRdb reprocessed the 5' RACE reads via MiXCR and lists one record per CDR3 protein. The sample lists a few hundred thousand distinct CDR3 sequences, about 22% occurring once. Study-level points and caveats: A TCR beta motif of under 10 highly homologous variants appeared characteristic of ankylosing spondylitis blood.

The clonotype originates from a male donor with ankylosing spondylitis. V gene TRBV29-1 combines with J gene TRBJ2-2; D gene uncertain. Sequencing was performed on blood, either unsorted or a sorted T cell fraction (not recorded which). The DNA of the CDR3 is TGCAGCGTTCGGACCCCCGGGGAGCTGTTTTTT. This encodes CSVRTPGELFF.